The rows below give T cell receptor beta chains drawn from one sample of a study of cytomegalovirus exposure and HLA in healthy donors. Clones were sequenced by immunoSEQ multiplex PCR, and TCRdb holds only the in-frame ones, with some missing. The data show over 100,000 clones, approximately 76% seen once. Source material: PBMCs. Every receptor here comes from a woman between 18 and 29 years old in good health and CMV-seropositive. Each CDR3 is given without its conserved first and last residue. Each record gives: D gene, V gene, CDR3 protein. The D gene is left open where the match is weak.

>TRBD1|TRBV9
ASSETGGGDEKLF
>TRBD2|TRBV15
ATSRDLAGGPSYNEQF
>.|TRBV5-1
ASSLDTRGDGYT
>TRBD2|TRBV7-2
ASSPLAGGQETQY
>.|TRBV7-9
ASSSRVGEQY
>.|TRBV5-1
ASSLAASVREQY
>.|TRBV28
ASSSLTDSNTEAF
>TRBD2|TRBV4-1
ASSHTSGRVFTEQF
>TRBD1|TRBV29-1
SALDRANYGYT
>TRBD2|TRBV7-8
ASSSTTSGSWGETQY
>.|TRBV2
KHNGHSNTEAF
>TRBD2|TRBV7-3
ASSGGVLAGGGNEQF
>TRBD2|TRBV7-3
ASSLGGSFNGELF
>TRBD1|TRBV28
ASRKTGTSYEQY
>TRBD2|TRBV7-6
ASSPIAGGDYEQY
>.|TRBV6-5
ASSYSIGASGGLF
>TRBD2|TRBV18
ASSRGVEGLALHEQY
>.|TRBV6-5
ASSYGGSGLGEQY
>.|TRBV10-2
ASGDDSNQPQH
>.|TRBV10-3
AISRDFNTGELF
>TRBD1|TRBV4-2
ASSQGRDRSLANYGYT
>.|TRBV29-1
SVEGQSYEQY
>.|TRBV7-8
ASSFWSGVQETQY
>TRBD2|TRBV13
ASRPAGGAVELF
>.|TRBV6-1
ASSIVVGELF
>.|TRBV5-1
ASSSQGTDNEQF
>.|TRBV2
ASSPVRKGETEAF
>.|TRBV7-3
ASSLGQLQPADTQY
>.|TRBV19
ASSRGQRANEQY
>.|TRBV6-6
ASSYGTRSEQY
>TRBD1|TRBV30
AWSGQGGRGYT
>TRBD1|TRBV18
ASSPTTGTGVGQY
>TRBD2|TRBV6-5
ASSYGGAGGYNEQF
>.|TRBV6-1
ASSEGGSAAAYQPQH
>.|TRBV5-8
ASSLEDRMNTEAF
>.|TRBV15
ATSHLQYTEQF
>.|TRBV27
ASGGAEDSEQY
>TRBD2|TRBV7-3
ASSLGLAGGETQY
>TRBD2|TRBV18
ASSPPRGGLATPGELF
>.|TRBV7-2
ASSFLRPVPTDTQY
>.|TRBV2
ASSERTVNQPQH